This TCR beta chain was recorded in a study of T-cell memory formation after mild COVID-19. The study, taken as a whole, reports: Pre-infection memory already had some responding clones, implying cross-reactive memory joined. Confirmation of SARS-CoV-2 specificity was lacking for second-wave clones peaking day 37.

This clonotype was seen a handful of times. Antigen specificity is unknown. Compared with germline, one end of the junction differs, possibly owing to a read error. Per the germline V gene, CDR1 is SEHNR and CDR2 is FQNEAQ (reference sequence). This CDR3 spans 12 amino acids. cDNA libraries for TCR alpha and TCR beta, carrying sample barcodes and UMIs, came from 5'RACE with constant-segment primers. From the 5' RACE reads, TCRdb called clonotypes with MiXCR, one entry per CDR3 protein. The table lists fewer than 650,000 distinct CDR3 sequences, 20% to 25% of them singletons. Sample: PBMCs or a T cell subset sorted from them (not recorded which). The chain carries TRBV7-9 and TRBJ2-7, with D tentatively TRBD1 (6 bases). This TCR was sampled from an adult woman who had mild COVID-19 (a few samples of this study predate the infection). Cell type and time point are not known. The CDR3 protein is CASSVTGTNYSF. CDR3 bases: TGTGCCAGCAGCGTAACCGGGACAAACTATTCATTC.